Each of the 6 T cell receptor beta chains below was sequenced from the same sample in a study of regulatory T cells in long-lasting Graves disease. To make TCR beta libraries, researchers used iRepertoire HTBI primers and Arm-PCR of CDR3 regions. MiXCR was run by TCRdb on the multiplex PCR reads, yielding one entry per CDR3 protein. Of around 460,000 distinct CDR3 sequences listed, 14% are singletons. Sample time point: newly diagnosed GD, antithyroid drugs for less than 3 months. PBMCs were the source of the RNA used for TCR sequencing. These same records also appear under a second study, on T cells in Graves' hyperthyroidism and ophthalmopathy.

The sample here was peripheral blood mononuclear cells (PBMCs), taken at new diagnosis, from a patient treated with antithyroid drugs. Receptors originate from a woman between 50 and 59 years old with Graves disease.

This rearrangement joins TRBV27 to TRBJ2-7, with TRBD1 as a possible D gene (6 bases). V lost 5 bases and J 3 bases, leaving 11 bases between the germline ends. The CDR3 covers 13 residues. Looked up from germline, CDR1 is MNHEY and CDR2 is SMNVEV (reference sequence). The CDR3: CASSNRVLYEQYF. In DNA, the CDR3 is TGTGCCAGCAGTAACAGGGTTCTCTACGAGCAGTACTTC.

This clonotype came up many times. The chain uses TRBV10-3 and TRBJ1-2; 7 bases are shared with TRBD1. CDR3 length: 17 residues. V shed 0 bases and J 4 bases; nucleotides not matched to a gene: 11. Germline lookup yields CDR1 ENHRY and CDR2 SYGVKD. DNA of the CDR3: TGTGCCATCAGTGAGTCCCGGGACAGCTCAGGGAGCTATGGCTACACCTTC. This codes for CAISESRDSSGSYGYTF.

This clonotype has a count of ten or more. This rearrangement joins TRBV27 to TRBJ2-4, with D hard to call. The CDR3 sequence is 15 residues long. From germline, CDR1 is MNHEY and CDR2 SMNVEV (reference sequence). The V and J ends lost 2 bases and 3 bases respectively, with 11 bases between them. Here the CDR3 DNA reads TGTGCCAGCAGTTTAAAGGGATGGGGCAAAAACATTCAGTACTTC. It yields the protein CASSLKGWGKNIQYF.

At least ten counts were recorded for this clonotype. The CDR3 region is CASETGYSNQPQHF. The CDR3 DNA follows: TGTGCCAGCGAGACAGGGTACAGCAATCAGCCCCAGCATTTT. This chain links TRBV6-1 with TRBJ1-5; 7 bases match TRBD1. J was trimmed by 1 base and V by 8 bases; bases with no gene match: 5. The CDR3 runs 14 residues. In germline, CDR1 is MNHNS, CDR2 SASEGT.

This clonotype has ten or more counts. The chain couples TRBV2 to TRBJ2-7, with D maybe TRBD1 (6 bases). Trimming took 6 bases from V and 5 from J, leaving 11 bases between them. CDR1 and CDR2 (germline): SNHLY, FYNNEI. The CDR3 is 12 amino acids. The CDR3 region is CASSIRDNEQYF. CDR3 bases: TGTGCCAGCAGCATTAGGGACAACGAGCAGTACTTC. The full variable domain, rest sourced from reference TRBV2 and TRBJ2-7, is EPEVTQTPSHQVTQMGQEVILRCVPISNHLYFYWYRQILGQKVEFLVSFYNNEISEKSEIFDDQFSVERPDGSNFTLKIRSTKLEDSAMYFCASSIRDNEQYFGPGTRLTVT.

This chain uses TRBV6-1 with TRBJ2-2; TRBD1 matches at 7 bases. V was clipped by 5 bases and J by 5 bases; unmatched bases: 8. Germline V gives CDR1 MNHNS, CDR2 SASEGT. The CDR3 has 15 amino acids. The CDR3 spells CASSINRGGTGELFF. CDR3 nucleotides: TGTGCCAGCAGTATAAACAGGGGCGGGACCGGGGAGCTGTTTTTT.